This T cell receptor (beta chain) was obtained from a study of shared clonotypes between healthy human individuals. Study context: In total, the donors were two women and a few men aged 18 to 49.

It was CD45RO-negative cells, positively selected for CCR7, that made up naive CD8 cells, with terminally differentiated effector memory CD45RA+ cells excluded. As to this clone: Its antigen is undetermined.

Study conclusions and caveats: Compared with memory subsets, naive subsets generally had larger estimated richness. Clonotype sharing across several donors was observed for 4.5% to 6.5% of naive CD4 clonotypes.

When replicate PCRs were run on sorted subsets, they used about 220 ng DNA, 28,000 or so T cell genomes. This table comes from immunoSEQ multiplex PCR, and its TCRdb copy is limited to in-frame clones, with some not included. This table has around 2,100,000 clones, less than 95% appearing once. This CDR3 is 15 amino acids long. Germline loops: CDR1 SGHAT, CDR2 FQNNGV. Trimming at V came to 1 base and at J to 8 bases, leaving 5 bases not matched to a gene. Material for sequencing was naive CD8+ T cells sorted from blood. The origin of this receptor is a man aged 18 to 30 in good health. The genes are TRBV11-2 and TRBJ2-2, with 9 bases identical to TRBD1. This chain's CDR3 is CASSLVNRGQGELFF. CDR3 in DNA: TGTGCCAGCAGCTTAGTCAACAGGGGGCAAGGGGAGCTGTTTTTT.